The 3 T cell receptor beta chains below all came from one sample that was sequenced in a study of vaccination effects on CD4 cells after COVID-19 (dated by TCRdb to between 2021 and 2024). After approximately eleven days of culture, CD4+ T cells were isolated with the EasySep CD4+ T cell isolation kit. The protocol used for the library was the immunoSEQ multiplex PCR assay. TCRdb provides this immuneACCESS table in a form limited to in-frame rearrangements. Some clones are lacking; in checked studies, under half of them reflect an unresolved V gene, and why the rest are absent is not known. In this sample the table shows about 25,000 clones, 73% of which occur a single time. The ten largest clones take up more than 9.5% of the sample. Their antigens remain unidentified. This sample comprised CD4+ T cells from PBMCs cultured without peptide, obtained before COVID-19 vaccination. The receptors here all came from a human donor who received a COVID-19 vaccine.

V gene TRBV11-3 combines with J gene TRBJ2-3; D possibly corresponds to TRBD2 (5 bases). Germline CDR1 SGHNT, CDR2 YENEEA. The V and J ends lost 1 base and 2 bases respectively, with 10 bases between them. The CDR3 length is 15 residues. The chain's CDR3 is CASSLGTAYTDTQYF. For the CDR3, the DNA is TGTGCCAGCAGCTTAGGGACTGCCTACACAGATACGCAGTATTTT.

The chain's CDR3 is CASSYSTGGTYNEQFF. For the CDR3, the DNA is TGTGCCAGCAGTTACTCGACGGGAGGAACCTACAATGAGCAGTTCTTC. The genes are TRBV6-5 and TRBJ2-1, with TRBD2 matching over 7 bases. Germline assignment: CDR1 MNHEY and CDR2 SVGAGI. J lost 2 bases, V lost 0 bases, and 4 bases had no gene match. The CDR3 length is 16 residues.

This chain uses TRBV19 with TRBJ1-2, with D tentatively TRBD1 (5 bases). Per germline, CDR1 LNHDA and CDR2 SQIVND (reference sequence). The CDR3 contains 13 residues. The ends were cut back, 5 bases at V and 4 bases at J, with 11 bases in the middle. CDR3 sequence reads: CASSAGAIYGYTF. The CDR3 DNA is TGTGCCAGTAGTGCTGGGGCGATCTATGGCTACACCTTC.